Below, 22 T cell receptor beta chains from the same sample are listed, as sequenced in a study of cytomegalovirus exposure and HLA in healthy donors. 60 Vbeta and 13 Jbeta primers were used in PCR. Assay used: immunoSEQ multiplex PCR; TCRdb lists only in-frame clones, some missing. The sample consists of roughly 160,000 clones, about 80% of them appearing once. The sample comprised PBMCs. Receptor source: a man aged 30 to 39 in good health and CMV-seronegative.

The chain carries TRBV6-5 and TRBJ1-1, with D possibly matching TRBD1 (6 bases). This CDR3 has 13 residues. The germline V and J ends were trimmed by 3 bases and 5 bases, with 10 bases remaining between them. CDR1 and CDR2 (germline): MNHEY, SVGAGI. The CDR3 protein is CASSYTGRTEAFF. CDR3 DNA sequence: TGTGCCAGCAGTTATACAGGGAGAACTGAAGCTTTCTTT.

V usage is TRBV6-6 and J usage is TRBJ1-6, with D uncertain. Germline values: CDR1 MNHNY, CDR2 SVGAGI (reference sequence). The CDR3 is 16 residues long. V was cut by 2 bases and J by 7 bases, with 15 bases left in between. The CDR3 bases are TGTGCCAGCAGTTACGCTCCGCCAGGCCGAAATTCACCCCTCCACTTT. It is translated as CASSYAPPGRNSPLHF.

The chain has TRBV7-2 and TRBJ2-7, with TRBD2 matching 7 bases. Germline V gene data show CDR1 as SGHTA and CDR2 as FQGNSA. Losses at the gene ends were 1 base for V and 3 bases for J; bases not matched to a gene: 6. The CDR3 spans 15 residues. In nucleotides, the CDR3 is TGTGCCAGCAGCTTAGTTGGGGGGGAACACTACGAGCAGTACTTC. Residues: CASSLVGGEHYEQYF.

DNA for the CDR3: TGTGCCAGCAGTTTATCCGGGACTAGCGGATCCTACGAGCAGTACTTC. Translating gives CASSLSGTSGSYEQYF. The chain employs TRBV28 and TRBJ2-7; 11 bases agree with TRBD2. The V segment lost 1 base and the J segment 1 base; nucleotides outside the gene matches: 3. Germline lookup yields CDR1 MDHEN and CDR2 SYDVKM. The CDR3 is made up of 16 amino acids.

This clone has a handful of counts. CDR3 sequence reads: CASARDSNSYEQYF. The CDR3, as DNA: TGTGCCAGCGCCCGGGACTCCAACTCCTACGAGCAGTACTTC. The rearrangement links TRBV2 to TRBJ2-7; TRBD2 might be the D (6 bases). The CDR3 loop spans 14 amino acids. Germline V CDR1 and CDR2: SNHLY, FYNNEI. The germline V and J ends were trimmed by 8 bases and 0 bases, with 14 bases remaining between them. Full variable domain (remainder filled in from reference TRBV2 and TRBJ2-7): EPEVTQTPSHQVTQMGQEVILRCVPISNHLYFYWYRQILGQKVEFLVSFYNNEISEKSEIFDDQFSVERPDGSNFTLKIRSTKLEDSAMYFCASARDSNSYEQYFGPGTRLTVT.

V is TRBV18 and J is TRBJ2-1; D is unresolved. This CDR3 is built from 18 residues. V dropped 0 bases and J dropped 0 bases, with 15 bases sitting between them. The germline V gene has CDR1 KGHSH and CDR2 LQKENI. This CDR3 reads CASSPPRNPGLSYNEQFF. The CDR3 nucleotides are TGTGCCAGCTCACCACCTAGAAATCCAGGCCTCTCCTACAATGAGCAGTTCTTC. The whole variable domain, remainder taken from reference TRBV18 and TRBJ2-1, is NAGVMQNPRHLVRRRGQEARLRCSPMKGHSHVYWYRQLPEEGLKFMVYLQKENIIDESGMPKERFSAEFPKEGPSILRIQQVVRGDSAAYFCASSPPRNPGLSYNEQFFGPGTRLTVL.

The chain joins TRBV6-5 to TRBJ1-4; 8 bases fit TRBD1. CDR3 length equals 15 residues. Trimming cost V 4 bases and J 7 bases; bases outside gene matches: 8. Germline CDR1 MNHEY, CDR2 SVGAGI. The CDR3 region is CASSSGQGTVEKLFF. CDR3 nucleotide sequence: TGTGCCAGCAGTTCCGGACAGGGAACAGTTGAAAAACTGTTTTTT.

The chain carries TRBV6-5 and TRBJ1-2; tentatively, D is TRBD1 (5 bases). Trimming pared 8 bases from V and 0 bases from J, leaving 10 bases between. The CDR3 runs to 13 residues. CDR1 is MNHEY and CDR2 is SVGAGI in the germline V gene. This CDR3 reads CASVKGTNYGYTF. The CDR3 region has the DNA TGTGCCAGCGTTAAGGGGACTAACTATGGCTACACCTTC.

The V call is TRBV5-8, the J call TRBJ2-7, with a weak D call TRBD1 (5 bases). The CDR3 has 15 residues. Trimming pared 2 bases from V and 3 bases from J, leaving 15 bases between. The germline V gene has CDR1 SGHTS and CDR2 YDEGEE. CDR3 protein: CASSFTGRAIYEQYF. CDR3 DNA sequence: TGTGCCAGCAGCTTTACAGGCAGGGCGATCTACGAGCAGTACTTC. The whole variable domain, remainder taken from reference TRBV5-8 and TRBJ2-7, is EAGVTQSPTHLIKTRGQQATLRCSPISGHTSVYWYQQALGLGLQFLLWYDEGEERNRGNFPPRFSGRQFPNYSSELNVNALELEDSALYLCASSFTGRAIYEQYFGPGTRLTVT.

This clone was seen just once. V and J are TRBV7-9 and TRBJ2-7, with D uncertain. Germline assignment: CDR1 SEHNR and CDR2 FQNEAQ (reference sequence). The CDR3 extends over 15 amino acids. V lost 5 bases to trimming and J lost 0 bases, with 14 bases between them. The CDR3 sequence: CASSPFANSSYEQYF. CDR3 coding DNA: TGTGCCAGCAGCCCGTTTGCGAATAGCTCCTACGAGCAGTACTTC.

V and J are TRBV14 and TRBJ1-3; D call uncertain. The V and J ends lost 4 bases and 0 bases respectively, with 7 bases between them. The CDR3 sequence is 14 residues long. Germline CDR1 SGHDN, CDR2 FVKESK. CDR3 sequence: CASSRQLSGNTIYF. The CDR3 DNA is TGTGCCAGCAGCCGCCAACTCTCTGGAAACACCATATATTTT.

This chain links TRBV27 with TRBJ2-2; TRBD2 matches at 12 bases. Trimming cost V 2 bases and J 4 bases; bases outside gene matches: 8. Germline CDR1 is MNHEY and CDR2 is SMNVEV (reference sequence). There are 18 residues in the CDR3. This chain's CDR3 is CASSLEGLAGGITGELFF. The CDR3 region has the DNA TGTGCCAGCAGTTTAGAGGGGCTAGCGGGAGGGATCACCGGGGAGCTGTTTTTT.

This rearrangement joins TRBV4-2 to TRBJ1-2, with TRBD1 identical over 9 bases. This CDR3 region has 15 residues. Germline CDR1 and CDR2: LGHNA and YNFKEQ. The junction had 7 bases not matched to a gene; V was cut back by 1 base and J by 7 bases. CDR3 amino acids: CASSQARTGGGGYTF. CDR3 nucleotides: TGTGCCAGCAGCCAAGCTAGAACAGGGGGCGGTGGCTACACCTTC.

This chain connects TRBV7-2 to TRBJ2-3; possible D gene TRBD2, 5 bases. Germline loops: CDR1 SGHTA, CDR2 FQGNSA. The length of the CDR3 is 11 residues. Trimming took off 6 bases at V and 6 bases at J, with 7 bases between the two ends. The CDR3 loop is CASRVADTQYF. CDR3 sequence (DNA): TGTGCCAGCAGAGTAGCGGATACGCAGTATTTT. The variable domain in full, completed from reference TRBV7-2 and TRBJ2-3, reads GAGVSQSPSNKVTEKGKDVELRCDPISGHTALYWYRQSLGQGLEFLIYFQGNSAPDKSGLPSDRFSAERTGGSVSTLTIQRTQQEDSAVYLCASRVADTQYFGPGTRLTVL.

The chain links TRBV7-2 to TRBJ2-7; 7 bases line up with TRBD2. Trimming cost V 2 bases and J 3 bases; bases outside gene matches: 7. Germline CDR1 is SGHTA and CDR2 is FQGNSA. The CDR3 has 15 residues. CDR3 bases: TGTGCCAGCAGCTTAAATCCAGCGGGATACTACGAGCAGTACTTC. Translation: CASSLNPAGYYEQYF.

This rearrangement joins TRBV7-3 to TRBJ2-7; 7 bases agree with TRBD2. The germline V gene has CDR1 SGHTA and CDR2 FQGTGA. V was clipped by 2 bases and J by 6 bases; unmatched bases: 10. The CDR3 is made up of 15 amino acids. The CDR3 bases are TGTGCCAGCAGCTTAGGCGGGAGCCCCCCTTCCGAGCAGTACTTC. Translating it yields CASSLGGSPPSEQYF.

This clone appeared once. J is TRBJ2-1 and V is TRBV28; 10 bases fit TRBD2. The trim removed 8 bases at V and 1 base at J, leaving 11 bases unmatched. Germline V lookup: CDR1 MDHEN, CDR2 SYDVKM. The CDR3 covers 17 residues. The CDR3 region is CASLPGASGRSYNEQFF. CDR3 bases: TGTGCCAGCCTTCCCGGGGCTAGCGGGAGATCCTACAATGAGCAGTTCTTC. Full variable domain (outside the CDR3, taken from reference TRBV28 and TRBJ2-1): DVKVTQSSRYLVKRTGEKVFLECVQDMDHENMFWYRQDPGLGLRLIYFSYDVKMKEKGDIPEGYSVSREKKERFSLILESASTNQTSMYLCASLPGASGRSYNEQFFGPGTRLTVL.

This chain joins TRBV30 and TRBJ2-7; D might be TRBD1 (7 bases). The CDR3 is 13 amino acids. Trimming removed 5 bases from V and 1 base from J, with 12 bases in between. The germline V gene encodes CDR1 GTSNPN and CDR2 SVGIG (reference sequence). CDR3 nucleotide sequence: TGTGCCTGGCAACCAGGGGGGTCCTACGAGCAGTACTTC. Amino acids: CAWQPGGSYEQYF.

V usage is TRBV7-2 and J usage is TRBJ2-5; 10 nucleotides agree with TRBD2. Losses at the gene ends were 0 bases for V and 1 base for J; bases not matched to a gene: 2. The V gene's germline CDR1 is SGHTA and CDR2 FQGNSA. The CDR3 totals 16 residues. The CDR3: CASSLARLAGQETQYF. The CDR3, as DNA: TGTGCCAGCAGCTTAGCGAGACTAGCGGGCCAAGAGACCCAGTACTTC.

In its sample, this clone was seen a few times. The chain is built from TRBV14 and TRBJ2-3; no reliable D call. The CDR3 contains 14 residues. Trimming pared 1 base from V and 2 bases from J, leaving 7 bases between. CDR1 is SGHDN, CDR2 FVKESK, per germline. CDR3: CASSQGSVTDTQYF. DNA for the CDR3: TGTGCCAGCAGCCAAGGGTCAGTCACAGATACGCAGTATTTT.

CDR3 region: CASSFTADNTQYF. In DNA, the CDR3 is TGCGCCAGCAGCTTTACAGCCGACAATACGCAGTATTTT. The chain links TRBV5-1 to TRBJ2-3; no firm D call. This CDR3 has 13 residues. Between the trimmed V and J ends, which lost 2 bases and 7 bases, there was a span of 11 bases. The V gene's germline CDR1 is SGHRS and CDR2 YFSETQ.

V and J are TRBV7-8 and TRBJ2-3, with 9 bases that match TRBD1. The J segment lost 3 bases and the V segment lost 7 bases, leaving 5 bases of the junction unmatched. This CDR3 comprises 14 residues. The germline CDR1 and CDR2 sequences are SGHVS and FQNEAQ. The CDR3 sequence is CASIVGQGTDTQYF. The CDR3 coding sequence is TGTGCCAGCATAGTAGGACAGGGGACAGATACGCAGTATTTT.